Each of the 14 T cell receptor beta chains below was sequenced from the same sample in a study of T cells in Graves' hyperthyroidism and ophthalmopathy. RNA transcripts provided the source from which TCR beta CDR3 regions were amplified. RT-PCR in the first round (using the HTBI primer set) targeted the TCR CDR3. MiXCR was run by TCRdb on the multiplex PCR reads, yielding one entry per CDR3 protein. The data show 550,000 to 600,000 distinct CDR3 sequences, approximately 14% seen once. What was sequenced was blood. The receptors stem from a woman aged 18-30 years with Graves' ophthalmopathy.

The rearrangement uses TRBV7-2 and TRBJ2-7, with 7 positions matching TRBD1. J was trimmed by 3 bases and V by 10 bases; bases with no gene match: 9. CDR1 is SGHTA and CDR2 is FQGNSA in the germline V gene. The CDR3 sequence is 13 residues long. The CDR3 protein is CANTPDRNYEQYF. The CDR3 DNA sequence: TGTGCCAACACCCCGGACAGGAACTACGAGCAGTACTTC.

This clonotype came up a few times. The chain is built from TRBV2 and TRBJ2-6; D gene uncertain. The CDR3 extends over 16 amino acids. The V end lost 4 bases, the J end lost 0 bases, and 10 bases lay between the germline ends. Germline V gene sequence: CDR1 SNHLY, CDR2 FYNNEI. CDR3 in amino acids: CASSGPNSSGANVLTF. For the CDR3, the DNA is TGTGCCAGCAGTGGACCTAATTCCTCTGGGGCCAACGTCCTGACTTTC.

This sequence joins TRBV5-4 and TRBJ2-1; D unclear. Per germline, CDR1 SGHNT and CDR2 YYREEE (reference sequence). The CDR3 runs 13 residues. V lost 1 base and J lost 6, with 8 bases in between. The CDR3 reads CASSLLGFNEQFF. CDR3 in DNA: TGTGCCAGCAGCTTGTTAGGGTTCAATGAGCAGTTCTTC.

This clonotype came up many times. The chain employs TRBV24-1 and TRBJ1-5, with 9 bases that match TRBD1. Germline V gene sequence: CDR1 KGHDR, CDR2 SFDVKD. The CDR3 loop spans 15 amino acids. With 4 bases clipped from V and 6 bases from J, the junction kept 6 bases outside the gene matches. In nucleotides, the CDR3 is TGTGCCACCAGTGACGGTGGGACAGGGTTTCAGCCCCAGCATTTT. Translated, it gives CATSDGGTGFQPQHF.

There are many counts of this clonotype. Here the CDR3 DNA reads TGTGCCAGCAGTGGGGACAGGGGGCTTCTTCCCGACTACGAGCAGTACTTC. Protein product: CASSGDRGLLPDYEQYF. The V call is TRBV2, the J call TRBJ2-7; TRBD1 agrees at 12 bases. This CDR3 contains 17 residues. J lost 3 bases, V lost 4 bases, and 10 bases had no gene match. Germline V gives CDR1 SNHLY, CDR2 FYNNEI.

The table lists this clonotype with many counts. The chain combines TRBV10-2 with TRBJ1-5; maybe TRBD1 (5 bases). CDR1 and CDR2 (germline): WSHSY, SAAADI. This CDR3 spans 15 amino acids. Trimming removed 5 bases at V and 3 bases at J, with 14 bases between. CDR3 loop: CASSIGTADNQPQHF. The CDR3 bases are TGCGCCAGCAGTATTGGGACTGCTGACAATCAGCCCCAGCATTTT.

Turning to this clonotype: One junction end does not reproduce the germline sequence, and a read error may be involved. This chain connects TRBV7-9 to TRBJ2-1; D unresolved. The CDR3 contains 11 residues. Germline lookup yields CDR1 SEHNR and CDR2 FQNEAQ (reference sequence). This chain's CDR3 is CASSRDNERFF. CDR3 DNA sequence: TGTGCCAGCAGCCGAGACAATGAGCGGTTCTTC.

This clonotype was found many times. This chain connects TRBV20-1 to TRBJ2-1; D ambiguous. The CDR3 is made up of 15 amino acids. V was cut by 6 bases and J by 1 base, with 16 bases left in between. Germline-derived CDR1 and CDR2 are DFQATT and SNEGSKA (reference sequence). The chain's CDR3 is CSAAPAAKSYNEQFF. CDR3 nucleotide sequence: TGCAGTGCCGCCCCGGCAGCGAAATCCTACAATGAGCAGTTCTTC.

This chain connects TRBV16 to TRBJ2-4; D may be TRBD1 (6 bases). V gave up 4 bases and J gave up 1 base, with 11 bases separating them. Germline CDR1 and CDR2: KGHSY and FQNENV. This CDR3 spans 15 amino acids. CDR3 nucleotide sequence: TGTGCCAGCAGCCGACAGGCTACCGCCAAAAACATTCAGTACTTC. Its protein is CASSRQATAKNIQYF.

This clonotype was found a few times. CDR3 nucleotide sequence: TGTGCCAGCAGTGAATCGTTCGCCAGCAATCAGCCCCAGCATTTT. It codes for CASSESFASNQPQHF. This chain uses TRBV6-1 with TRBJ1-5; D unclear. CDR3 size: 15 residues. V lost 2 bases to trimming and J lost 1 base, with 9 bases between them. Germline assignment: CDR1 MNHNS and CDR2 SASEGT.

In its sample, this clonotype was seen many times. CDR3 coding DNA: TGTGCCACCAGTGACCACCGGACTAGCAGAACATACGAGCAGTACTTC. Protein product: CATSDHRTSRTYEQYF. This chain joins TRBV24-1 and TRBJ2-7; 8 bases line up with TRBD2. The CDR3 length is 16 residues. Germline-derived CDR1 and CDR2 are KGHDR and SFDVKD. V gave up 4 bases and J gave up 4 bases; unmatched junction bases: 11.

Worth noting for this clonotype: A read error may produce the germline difference seen at one junction end. This chain uses TRBV12-3 or TRBV12-4 with TRBJ2-7, with D uncertain. The CDR3 covers 11 residues. CDR3 DNA sequence: TGTGCCAGCAGTCCCGACCGAGAGCCGTACTTC. Its protein product is CASSPDREPYF.

This clonotype was observed a handful of times. The chain recombines TRBV24-1 with TRBJ1-4; D is unclear. CDR3 length: 16 residues. V was clipped by 4 bases and J by 0 bases, with 11 bases between them. Germline V CDR1 and CDR2: KGHDR, SFDVKD. CDR3 bases: TGTGCCACCAGTGACAGCCAGGATGCAACTAATGAAAAACTGTTTTTT. Protein: CATSDSQDATNEKLFF.

This clonotype came up many times. This rearrangement joins TRBV27 to TRBJ2-3; 8 nucleotides line up with TRBD2. Per germline, CDR1 MNHEY and CDR2 SMNVEV (reference sequence). CDR3 length: 16 residues. J lost 6 bases, V lost 3 bases, and 11 bases had no gene match. The CDR3: CASSFSQREIADTQYF. In DNA form, the CDR3 reads TGTGCCAGCAGTTTTAGCCAGCGGGAGATCGCCGATACGCAGTATTTT.